The entry that follows covers one T cell receptor (beta chain) sequence. This entry is derived from a study of blood T cell repertoires in COVID-19. Study as a whole: Acute and convalescent COVID-19 specimens originated in the United States, Italy and Spain.

Germline V gene data show CDR1 as MNHEY and CDR2 as SMNVEV (reference sequence). Trimming removed 6 bases at V and 3 bases at J, with 14 bases between. The CDR3 consists of 15 residues. Libraries were prepared by immunoSEQ multiplex PCR; TCRdb keeps only in-frame clonotypes and omits some of them. The sample carries about 180,000 clones, around 85% recorded once. Participants had their cohort set by participant-reported clinical history. Recovered status in Cohort 3 required two negative PCRs, clearance, or symptom resolution. The rearrangement joins TRBV27 to TRBJ2-2, with D perhaps TRBD2 (5 bases). The origin of this receptor is a man aged 40-49 years who had recovered from COVID-19. Sequenced: PBMCs or T cells enriched from blood (not recorded which). The CDR3 region is CASRLGRTYTGELFF. The CDR3 coding sequence is TGTGCCAGCAGATTAGGCAGGACTTACACCGGGGAGCTGTTTTTT.